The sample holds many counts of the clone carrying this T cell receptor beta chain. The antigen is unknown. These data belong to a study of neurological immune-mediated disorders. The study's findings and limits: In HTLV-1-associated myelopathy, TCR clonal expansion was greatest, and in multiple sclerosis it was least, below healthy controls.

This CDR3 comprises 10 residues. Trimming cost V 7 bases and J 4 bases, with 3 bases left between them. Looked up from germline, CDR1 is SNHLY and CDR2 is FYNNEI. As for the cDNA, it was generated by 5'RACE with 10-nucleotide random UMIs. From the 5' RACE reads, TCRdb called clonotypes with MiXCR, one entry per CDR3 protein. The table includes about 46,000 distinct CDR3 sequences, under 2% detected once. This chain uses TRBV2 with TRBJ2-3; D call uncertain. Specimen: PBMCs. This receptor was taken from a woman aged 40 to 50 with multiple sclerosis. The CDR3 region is CASKADTQYF. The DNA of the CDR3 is TGTGCCAGCAAGGCAGATACGCAGTATTTT.